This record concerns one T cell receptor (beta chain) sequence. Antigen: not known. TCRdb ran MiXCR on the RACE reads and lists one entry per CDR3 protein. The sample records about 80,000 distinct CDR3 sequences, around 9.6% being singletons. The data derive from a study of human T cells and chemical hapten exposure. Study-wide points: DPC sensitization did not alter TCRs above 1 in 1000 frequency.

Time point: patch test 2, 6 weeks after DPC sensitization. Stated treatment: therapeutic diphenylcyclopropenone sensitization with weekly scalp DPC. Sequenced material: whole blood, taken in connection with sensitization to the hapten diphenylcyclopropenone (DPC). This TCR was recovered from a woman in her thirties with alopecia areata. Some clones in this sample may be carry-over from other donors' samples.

The CDR3 spells CASTLLAGATKNIQYF. CDR3 sequence (DNA): TGTGCCAGCACGTTACTAGCGGGAGCGACCAAAAACATTCAGTACTTC. The V call is TRBV5-8, the J call TRBJ2-4; 11 bases are shared with TRBD2. The CDR3 extends over 16 amino acids. In germline, CDR1 is SGHTS, CDR2 YDEGEE. V was pared by 6 bases and J by 2 bases, with 7 bases of the junction left unmatched.